This TCR beta chain was retrieved from a study of T cells after posttransplantation cyclophosphamide. Some clones are missing from TCRdb's copy, which holds only in-frame ones; the method was immunoSEQ multiplex PCR. The sample has roughly 23,000 clones; roughly nine tenths are singletons. Broader study findings: Tissue-infiltrating T cells from skin or gut overlapped little with blood T cells.

Comment on this clone: Its matching antigen is unknown.

A marrow graft followed busulfan-fludarabine conditioning, with cyclophosphamide on days +3 and +4. The germline V and J ends were trimmed by 2 bases and 1 base, with 13 bases remaining between them. The CDR3 totals 15 residues. The germline gives CDR1 SGHRS, CDR2 YFSETQ. The sequence came from a female patient between 30 and 40 years old who received an allogeneic stem cell transplant from an unrelated donor, was CMV-positive, and had no GVHD. Part of the T cell pool may stem from the graft donor. The chain employs TRBV5-1 and TRBJ2-7; TRBD1 is a possible D gene (6 bases). Sequences were derived from PBMCs, sampled after allogeneic stem cell transplant with posttransplant cyclophosphamide. CDR3: CASSFVRGGSYEQYF. The CDR3 bases are TGCGCCAGCAGCTTCGTCCGAGGGGGTTCCTACGAGCAGTACTTC.